This T cell receptor beta chain is drawn from a study of blood T cell repertoires in COVID-19. Background on the study: Samples came from the United States, Italy and Spain, spanning acute and convalescent COVID-19. The analysed material was cDNA or gDNA that came from T cells, B-cell-depleted T cells, or PBMCs.

Clones were read by immunoSEQ multiplex PCR, and TCRdb kept only the in-frame ones, dropping some. The data show about 240,000 clones, about 87% seen once. The CDR3 contains 18 residues. V dropped 2 bases and J dropped 0; count of bases not matched to a gene: 7. CDR1 and CDR2 (germline): MNHEY, SMNVEV (reference sequence). Participants were aged about 18 to 100 years from around 26 US areas. This rearrangement joins TRBV27 to TRBJ1-1; TRBD1 aligns across 12 bases. Source material: PBMCs or T cells enriched from blood (not recorded which). The clonotype comes from a woman aged 25 to 39 with acute COVID-19. The CDR3 here is CASSLGTGGLGVNTEAFF. The CDR3 DNA sequence: TGTGCCAGCAGTTTAGGGACAGGGGGCTTGGGGGTGAACACTGAAGCTTTCTTT.